This T cell receptor beta chain came from a study of T cells in Graves' hyperthyroidism and ophthalmopathy. At the level of the study: Peripheral blood sampling occurred at initial diagnosis, before any treatment. Study findings and constraints: Ophthalmopathy and stable hyperthyroidism were separated by a 13 V-J model.

What was amplified from RNA transcripts were TCR beta CDR3 regions. The HTBI primer set served for first-round RT-PCR of the TCR CDR3. TCRdb recomputed calls from the multiplex PCR reads with MiXCR, one row per CDR3 protein. The data show approximately 690,000 distinct CDR3 sequences, around 21% seen once. With respect to this clonotype: The antigen is undetermined.

Trimming removed 5 bases from V and 11 bases from J; junction bases left unmatched: 12. Germline V CDR1 and CDR2: SGHTA, FQGNSA. The CDR3 consists of 14 residues. The material sequenced was blood. The V call is TRBV7-2, the J call TRBJ1-5, with 7 bases aligning to TRBD1. The TCR sequence derives from a man aged 30 to 45 with Graves' ophthalmopathy. CDR3 loop: CASSVETGNSAQHF. The DNA for the CDR3 is TGTGCCAGCAGCGTAGAGACAGGGAACTCAGCCCAGCATTTT.